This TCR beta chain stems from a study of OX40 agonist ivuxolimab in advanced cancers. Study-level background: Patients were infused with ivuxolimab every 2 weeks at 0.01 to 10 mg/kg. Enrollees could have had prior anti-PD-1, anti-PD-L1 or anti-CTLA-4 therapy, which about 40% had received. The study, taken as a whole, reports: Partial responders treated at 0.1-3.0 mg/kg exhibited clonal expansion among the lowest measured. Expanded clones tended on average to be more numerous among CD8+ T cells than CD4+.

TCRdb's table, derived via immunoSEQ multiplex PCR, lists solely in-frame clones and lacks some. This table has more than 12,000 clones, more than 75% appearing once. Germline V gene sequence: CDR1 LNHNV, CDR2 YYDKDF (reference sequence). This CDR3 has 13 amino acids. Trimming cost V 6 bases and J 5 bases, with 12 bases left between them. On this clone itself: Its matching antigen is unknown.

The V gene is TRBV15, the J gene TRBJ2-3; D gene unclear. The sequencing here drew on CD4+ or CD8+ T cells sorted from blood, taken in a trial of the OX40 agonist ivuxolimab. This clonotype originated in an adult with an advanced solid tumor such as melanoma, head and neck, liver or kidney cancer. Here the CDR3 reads CATSGRGRDTQYF. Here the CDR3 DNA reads TGTGCCACCAGTGGCCGTGGTAGAGATACGCAGTATTTT.